This T cell receptor beta chain was recovered during a study of blood T cell repertoires in COVID-19 (dated by TCRdb to about 2020). Concerning the study at large: The collaborator samples originated in the United States, Italy and Spain and spanned the acute and convalescent phases of COVID-19. Deeply sampled blood TCRbeta repertoires from subjects exposed to, actively infected with, or recovered from COVID-19 were included in the dataset. Where HLA class I and class II types were available, the types were taken from metadata supplied by the sample provider, not from assay-based typing. The repertoires were made available in a free public database intended to serve as a resource for research on the immune response to SARS-CoV-2. The material from the prospective study consisted of cDNA or gDNA derived from T cells, B-cell-depleted T cells, or PBMCs. Nearly every sample came with metadata listing a de-identified subject ID, COVID-19 status, age in years and sex. Samples came from the ongoing ImmuneRACE study (first 160 participants) plus 1,254 subjects from 6 global collaborators. What the study reported, not specific to this receptor: Clinical and demographic metadata were provided uncurated, with the amount varying by source and participant.

The CDR3 runs 13 amino acids, cysteine and phenylalanine included. Of all the DNA, just the CDR3 is kept, 39 bases in frame from base 1. From a lookup of the germline V gene (reference sequence), CDR1 and CDR2 are LGHDT and YNNKEL. The V end loses 2 bases and the J end loses 5 bases, and a stretch of 8 bases separates them. In the case of this clone: Its specific antigen is unknown. No much larger clone exists at a distance of one base, and base qualities are not known.

TCRbeta CDR3 regions were amplified from genomic DNA by means of the immunoSEQ Assay, a bias-controlled multiplex PCR. The original pipeline was this. The number of nucleated cells in each sample was estimated by amplification of reference gene primers within the assay. Sequence reads were collapsed and filtered to measure the absolute abundance of every unique TCRbeta CDR3 rearrangement. For each sample, productive Simpson clonality was calculated by taking the square root of Simpson's diversity index across productive rearrangements. TCRdb obtained this table from immuneACCESS and retained in-frame rearrangements with V and J assigned. These tables miss some clones; where compared with another copy, unresolved V genes account for less than half of the shortfall, and the remainder is unexplained. The V and J calls and clone size come from that table; D and trimming were worked out from the DNA. This sample has around 250,000 clones in its table, and around 83% of those were observed once. The ten top clones hold about 1.9% of the sample.

Another Seattle source contributed samples from volunteer blood donors who had recovered from COVID-19. The collaborating institutions used their own protocols to collect whole blood in K2EDTA tubes. Collaborator samples were shipped for TCRbeta analysis as frozen whole blood, isolated PBMCs, or DNA extracted from either sample type. The clonotype was recovered from a young man who had recovered from COVID-19. Sequenced input: peripheral blood. This receptor chain uses TRBV3-1 (or the pseudogene TRBV3-2) and TRBJ2-3; 5 matching bases give a weak D call of TRBD1. CDR3 protein: CASSQSRGDTQYF. The DNA sequence is as follows: TGTGCCAGCAGCCAAAGTAGGGGAGATACGCAGTATTTT.